What follows describes a single T cell receptor beta chain. This clone came up a few times. This receptor's antigen is unknown. The record has no base qualities; no much larger clone is one base away. Trimming accounts for 3 bases at V and 6 bases at J, while the number of junction bases matched to no gene is 3. From the germline V gene, CDR1 is KGHDR and CDR2 is SFDVKD. The CDR3, from cysteine to phenylalanine, totals 14 residues. Only the CDR3 part of the read is kept: 42 bases, read in frame from the first base. Collaborating institutions collected whole blood in K2EDTA tubes following their own protocols. For TCRbeta analysis, collaborators shipped samples as frozen whole blood, isolated PBMCs, or DNA extracted from either of those sample types. The immunoSEQ Assay, a bias-controlled multiplex PCR, was used to amplify TCRbeta CDR3 regions from genomic DNA. Turning to the authors' computational methods: The number of nucleated cells in each sample was estimated by amplification of reference gene primers within the assay. To quantify the absolute abundance of each unique TCRbeta CDR3 rearrangement, sequence reads were collapsed and filtered. For each sample, productive Simpson clonality was calculated by taking the square root of Simpson's diversity index across productive rearrangements. TCRdb holds this immuneACCESS table with in-frame rearrangements only. Some clones are missing; in checked studies, unresolved V genes explain under half, and the rest has no known cause. The V and J calls and clone size were taken over from that table, and D and trimming were inferred from the DNA. For this sample there are approximately 230,000 clones; about 90% appear just once. The top ten clonotypes cover approximately 1.3% of the sample.

The data belong to a study of blood T cell repertoires in COVID-19 (dated by TCRdb to about 2020). Some background on the complete study: The collaborator samples originated in the United States, Italy and Spain and spanned the acute and convalescent phases of COVID-19. The material from the prospective study consisted of cDNA or gDNA derived from T cells, B-cell-depleted T cells, or PBMCs. Subjects who had been exposed to COVID-19, were actively infected with it, or had recovered from it provided the deeply sampled blood TCRbeta repertoires that made up the dataset. The repertoires were released in a freely available public database intended as a resource for research on the immune response to SARS-CoV-2. The samples were drawn from the first 160 participants of the ongoing ImmuneRACE study and from 1,254 subjects provided by 6 global collaborators. Nearly every sample came with metadata listing a de-identified subject ID, COVID-19 status, age in years and sex. Where available, HLA class I and class II types were obtained from metadata supplied by the sample provider rather than from assay-based typing.

Here is what the overall study found, with its caveats: The amount of clinical and demographic metadata varied by source and participant and was provided uncurated.

Sequencing used peripheral blood. The V gene is TRBV24-1 and the J gene is TRBJ1-5; 8 central bases correspond to TRBD1. This sequence was found in a man of 80 years or more with acute or convalescent COVID-19. The base sequence is TGTGCCACCAGTGATGCGACAGGGGTTCAGCCCCAGCATTTT. It translates to CATSDATGVQPQHF.